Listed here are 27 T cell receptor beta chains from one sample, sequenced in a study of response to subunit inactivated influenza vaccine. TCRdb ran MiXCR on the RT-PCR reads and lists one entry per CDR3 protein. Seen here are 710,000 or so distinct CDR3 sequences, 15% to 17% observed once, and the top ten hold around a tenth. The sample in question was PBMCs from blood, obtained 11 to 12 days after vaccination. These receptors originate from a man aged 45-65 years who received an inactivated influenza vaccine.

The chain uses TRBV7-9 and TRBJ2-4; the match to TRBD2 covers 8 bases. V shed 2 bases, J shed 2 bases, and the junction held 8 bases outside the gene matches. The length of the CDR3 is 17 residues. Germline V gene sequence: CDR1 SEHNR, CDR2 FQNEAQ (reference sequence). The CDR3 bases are TGTGCCAGCAGCTTAAGAACGGGGGGGCCATCCAAAAACATTCAGTACTTC. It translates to CASSLRTGGPSKNIQYF. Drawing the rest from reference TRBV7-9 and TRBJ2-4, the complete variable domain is DTGVSQNPRHKITKRGQNVTFRCDPISEHNRLYWYRQTLGQGPEFLTYFQNEAQLEKSRLLSDRFSAERPKGSFSTLEIQRTEQGDSAMYLCASSLRTGGPSKNIQYFGAGTRLSVL.

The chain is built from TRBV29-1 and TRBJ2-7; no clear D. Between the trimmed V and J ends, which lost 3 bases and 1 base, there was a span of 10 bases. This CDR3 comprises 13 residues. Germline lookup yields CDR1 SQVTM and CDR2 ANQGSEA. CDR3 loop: CSVDRPDSYEQYF. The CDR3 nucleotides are TGCAGCGTTGATCGTCCGGATTCCTACGAGCAGTACTTC.

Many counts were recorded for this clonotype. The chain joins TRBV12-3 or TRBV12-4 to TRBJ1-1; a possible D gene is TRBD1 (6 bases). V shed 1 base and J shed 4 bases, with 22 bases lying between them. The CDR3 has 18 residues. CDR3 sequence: CASSLVRVWSGDGTEAFF. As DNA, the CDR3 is TGTGCCAGCAGTTTAGTCAGGGTTTGGTCAGGGGACGGCACTGAAGCTTTCTTT.

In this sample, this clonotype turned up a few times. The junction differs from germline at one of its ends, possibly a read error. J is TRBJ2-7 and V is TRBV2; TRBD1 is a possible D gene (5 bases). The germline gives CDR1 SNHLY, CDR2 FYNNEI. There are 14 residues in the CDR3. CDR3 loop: CASREDSHSYEQYF. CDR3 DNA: TGTGCCAGCAGAGAAGACAGCCACTCCTACGAGCAGTACTTC.

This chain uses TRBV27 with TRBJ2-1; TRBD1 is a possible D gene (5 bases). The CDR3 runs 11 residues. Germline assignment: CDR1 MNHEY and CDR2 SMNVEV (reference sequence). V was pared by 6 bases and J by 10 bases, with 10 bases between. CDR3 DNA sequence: TGTGCCAGCAGAGGGGTCGGGGAGCAGTTCTTC. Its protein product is CASRGVGEQFF.

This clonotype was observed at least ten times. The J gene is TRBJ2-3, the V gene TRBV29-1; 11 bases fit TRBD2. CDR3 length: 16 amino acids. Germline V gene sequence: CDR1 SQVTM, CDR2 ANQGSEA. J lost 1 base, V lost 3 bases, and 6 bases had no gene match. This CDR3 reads CSVERTLAGGTDTQYF. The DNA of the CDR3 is TGCAGCGTTGAGCGAACACTAGCGGGGGGCACAGATACGCAGTATTTT.

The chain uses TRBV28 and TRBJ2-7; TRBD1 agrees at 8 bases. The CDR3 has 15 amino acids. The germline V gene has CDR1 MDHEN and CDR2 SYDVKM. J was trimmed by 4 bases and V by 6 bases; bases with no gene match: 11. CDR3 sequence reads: CASRHSGRGPYEQYF. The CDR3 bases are TGTGCCAGCAGGCACTCCGGCAGGGGGCCGTACGAGCAGTACTTC.

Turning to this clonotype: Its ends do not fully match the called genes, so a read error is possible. CDR3 in amino acids: CTSSFLRTDTGELFF. The CDR3 bases are TGTACCAGCAGCTTCCTCCGGACGGACACCGGGGAGCTGTTTTTT. V and J are TRBV7-9 and TRBJ2-2; D not certain. This CDR3 has 15 residues. The germline V gene has CDR1 SEHNR and CDR2 FQNEAQ (reference sequence).

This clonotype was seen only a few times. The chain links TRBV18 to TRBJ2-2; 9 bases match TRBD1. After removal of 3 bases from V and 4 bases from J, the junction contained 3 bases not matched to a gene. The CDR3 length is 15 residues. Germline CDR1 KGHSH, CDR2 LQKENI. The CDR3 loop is CASSPLDRGTGELFF. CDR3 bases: TGTGCCAGCTCACCCTTGGACAGGGGCACCGGGGAGCTGTTTTTT.

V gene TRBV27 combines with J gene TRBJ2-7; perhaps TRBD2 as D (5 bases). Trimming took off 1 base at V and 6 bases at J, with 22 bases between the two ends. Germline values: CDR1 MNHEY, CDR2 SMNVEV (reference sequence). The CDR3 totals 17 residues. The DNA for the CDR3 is TGTGCCAGCAGTTTATTACTCCCATCGGGGTCTGAGTTCGAGCAGTACTTC. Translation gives CASSLLLPSGSEFEQYF.

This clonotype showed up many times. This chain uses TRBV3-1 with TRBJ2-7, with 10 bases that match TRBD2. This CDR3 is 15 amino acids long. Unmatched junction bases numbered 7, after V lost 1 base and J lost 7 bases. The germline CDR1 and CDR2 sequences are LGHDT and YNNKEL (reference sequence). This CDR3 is CASSQVLAGVKEQYF. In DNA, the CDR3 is TGTGCCAGCAGCCAAGTGCTAGCGGGAGTAAAGGAGCAGTACTTC.

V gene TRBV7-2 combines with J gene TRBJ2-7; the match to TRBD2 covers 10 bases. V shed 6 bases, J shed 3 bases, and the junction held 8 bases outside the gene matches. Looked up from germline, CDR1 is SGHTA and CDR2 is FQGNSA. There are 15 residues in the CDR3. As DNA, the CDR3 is TGTGCCAGCAGGCTAGCGGGAGAGCCATACTACGAGCAGTACTTC. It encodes CASRLAGEPYYEQYF.

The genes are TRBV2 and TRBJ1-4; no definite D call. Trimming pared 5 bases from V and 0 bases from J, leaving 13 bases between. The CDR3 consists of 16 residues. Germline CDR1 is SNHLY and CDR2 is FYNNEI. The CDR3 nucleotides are TGTGCCAGCAGTTCAGTTGGGATTGCAACTAATGAAAAACTGTTTTTT. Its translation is CASSSVGIATNEKLFF.

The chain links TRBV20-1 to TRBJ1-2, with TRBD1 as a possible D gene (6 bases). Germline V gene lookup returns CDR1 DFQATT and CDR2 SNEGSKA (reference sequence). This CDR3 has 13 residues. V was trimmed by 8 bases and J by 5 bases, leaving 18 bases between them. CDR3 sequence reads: CSSRGGAQYGYTF. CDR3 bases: TGCAGTTCCCGGGGGGGGGCACAGTATGGCTACACCTTC.

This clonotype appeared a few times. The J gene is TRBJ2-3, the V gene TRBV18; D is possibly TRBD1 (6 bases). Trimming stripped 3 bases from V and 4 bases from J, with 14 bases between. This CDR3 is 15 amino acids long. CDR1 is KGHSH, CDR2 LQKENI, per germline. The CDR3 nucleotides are TGTGCCAGCTCACCTAGCCAGGGGCGCGCAGATACGCAGTATTTT. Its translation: CASSPSQGRADTQYF.

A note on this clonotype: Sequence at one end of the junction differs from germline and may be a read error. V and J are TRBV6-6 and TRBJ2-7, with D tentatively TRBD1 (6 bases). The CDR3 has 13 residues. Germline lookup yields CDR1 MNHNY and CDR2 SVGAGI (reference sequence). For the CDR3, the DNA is TGTGCCAGCAGTTACTCGACCGGGACACCCCTTACCTTC. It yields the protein CASSYSTGTPLTF.

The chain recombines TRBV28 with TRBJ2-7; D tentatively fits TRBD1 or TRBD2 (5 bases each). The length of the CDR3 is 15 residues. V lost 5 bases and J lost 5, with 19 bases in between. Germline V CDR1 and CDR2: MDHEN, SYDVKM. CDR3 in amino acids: CASSPRGTAGDEQYF. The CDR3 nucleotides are TGTGCCAGCAGTCCGAGAGGGACGGCTGGGGACGAGCAGTACTTC.

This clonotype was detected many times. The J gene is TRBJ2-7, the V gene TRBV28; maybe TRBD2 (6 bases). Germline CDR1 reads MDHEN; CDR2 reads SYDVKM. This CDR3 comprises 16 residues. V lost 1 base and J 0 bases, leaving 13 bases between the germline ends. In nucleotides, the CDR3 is TGTGCCAGCAGTTTATACCTGGGGGGAAGCTCCTACGAGCAGTACTTC. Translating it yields CASSLYLGGSSYEQYF.

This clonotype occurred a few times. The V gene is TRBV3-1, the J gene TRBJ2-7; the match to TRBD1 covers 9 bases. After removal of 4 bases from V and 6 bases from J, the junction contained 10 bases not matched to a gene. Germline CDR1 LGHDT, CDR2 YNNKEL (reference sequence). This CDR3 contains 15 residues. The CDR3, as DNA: TGTGCCAGCAGCCCAGATGGGACAGGGTCGAGCGAGCAGTACTTC. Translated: CASSPDGTGSSEQYF.

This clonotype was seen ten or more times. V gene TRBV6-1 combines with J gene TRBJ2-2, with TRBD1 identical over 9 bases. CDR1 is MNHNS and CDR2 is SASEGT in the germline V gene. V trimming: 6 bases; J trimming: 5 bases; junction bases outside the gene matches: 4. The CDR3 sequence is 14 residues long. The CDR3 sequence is CASRWTGETGELFF. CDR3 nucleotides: TGTGCCAGCAGGTGGACAGGGGAAACCGGGGAGCTGTTTTTT.

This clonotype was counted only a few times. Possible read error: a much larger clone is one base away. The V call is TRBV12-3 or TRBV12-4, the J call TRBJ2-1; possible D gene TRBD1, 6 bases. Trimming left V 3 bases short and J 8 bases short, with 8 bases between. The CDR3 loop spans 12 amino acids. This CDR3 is CASSFGGHEQFF. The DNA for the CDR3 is TGTGCCAGCAGTTTTGGGGGCCATGAGCAGTTCTTC.

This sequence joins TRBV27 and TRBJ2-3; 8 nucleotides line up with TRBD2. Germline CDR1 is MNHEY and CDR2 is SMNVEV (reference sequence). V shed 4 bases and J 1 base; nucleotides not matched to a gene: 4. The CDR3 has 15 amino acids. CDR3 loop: CASSSGGGRTDTQYF. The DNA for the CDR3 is TGTGCCAGCAGTTCTGGCGGGGGGCGCACAGATACGCAGTATTTT.

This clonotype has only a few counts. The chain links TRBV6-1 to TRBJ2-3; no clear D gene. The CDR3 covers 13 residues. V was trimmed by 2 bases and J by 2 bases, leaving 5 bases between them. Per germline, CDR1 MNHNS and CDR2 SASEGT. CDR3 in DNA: TGTGCCAGCAGTGAACGGCTCACAGATACGCAGTATTTT. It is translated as CASSERLTDTQYF.

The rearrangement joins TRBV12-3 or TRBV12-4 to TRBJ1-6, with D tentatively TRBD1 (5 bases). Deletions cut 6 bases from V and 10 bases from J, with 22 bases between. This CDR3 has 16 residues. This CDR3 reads CASSLAGTVRRSPLHF. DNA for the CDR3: TGTGCCAGCAGCCTCGCAGGGACCGTAAGGAGATCACCCCTCCACTTT.

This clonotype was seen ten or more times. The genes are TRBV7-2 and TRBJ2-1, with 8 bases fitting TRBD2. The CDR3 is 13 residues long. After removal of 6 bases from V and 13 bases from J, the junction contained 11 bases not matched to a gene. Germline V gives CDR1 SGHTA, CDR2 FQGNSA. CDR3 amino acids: CASSSPGLVAQFF. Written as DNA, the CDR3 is TGTGCCAGCAGTTCTCCGGGACTAGTGGCCCAGTTCTTC. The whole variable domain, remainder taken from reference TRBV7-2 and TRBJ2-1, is GAGVSQSPSNKVTEKGKDVELRCDPISGHTALYWYRQSLGQGLEFLIYFQGNSAPDKSGLPSDRFSAERTGGSVSTLTIQRTQQEDSAVYLCASSSPGLVAQFFGPGTRLTVL.

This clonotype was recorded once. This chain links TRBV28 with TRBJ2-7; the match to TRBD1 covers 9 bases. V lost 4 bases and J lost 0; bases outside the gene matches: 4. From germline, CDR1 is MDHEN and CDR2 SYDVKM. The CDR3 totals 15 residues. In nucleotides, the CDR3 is TGTGCCAGCAGTTCAGGACAGGGGCCCTCCTACGAGCAGTACTTC. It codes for CASSSGQGPSYEQYF.

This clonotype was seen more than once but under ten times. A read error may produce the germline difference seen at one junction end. The CDR3, as DNA: TGTGCTAGCAGCTTAGCCGGGGACAGCAATGAGCAGTTCTTC. This gives the protein CASSLAGDSNEQFF. The chain combines TRBV7-7 with TRBJ2-1, with 7 bases matching TRBD1. The CDR3 is made up of 14 amino acids. CDR1 is SSHAT, CDR2 FNYEAQ, per germline (reference sequence).